These 11 T cell receptor beta chains originate from one sample sequenced in a study of blood T cell repertoires in COVID-19. Some clones are missing from TCRdb's copy, which holds only in-frame ones; the method was immunoSEQ multiplex PCR. The table shows about 220,000 clones, with 82% occurring only once. Sequenced material: PBMCs or T cells enriched from blood (not recorded which). These receptors came from a woman aged 55-70 years who had recovered from COVID-19.

The rearrangement joins TRBV5-1 to TRBJ2-2; D is possibly TRBD1 (5 bases). The CDR3 contains 14 residues. Germline CDR1 and CDR2: SGHRS and YFSETQ. V was cut by 4 bases and J by 7 bases, with 14 bases left in between. CDR3 protein: CASSSQTDIGELFF. The CDR3 nucleotides are TGCGCCAGCAGCAGCCAGACAGATATCGGGGAGCTGTTTTTT.

This sequence joins TRBV2 and TRBJ2-5; tentatively, D is TRBD1 (6 bases). CDR1 is SNHLY and CDR2 is FYNNEI in the germline V gene. The germline V and J ends were trimmed by 8 bases and 2 bases, with 12 bases remaining between them. The CDR3 extends over 13 amino acids. This CDR3 reads CASLPRGQETQYF. In DNA form, the CDR3 reads TGTGCCAGCCTACCCAGGGGACAAGAGACCCAGTACTTC.

This clone was seen a handful of times. This chain links TRBV2 with TRBJ1-6; unclear D gene. CDR1 is SNHLY, CDR2 FYNNEI, per germline. V lost 2 bases to trimming and J lost 4 bases, with 15 bases between them. This CDR3 is built from 17 residues. CDR3 sequence reads: CASSEPSGSLYNSPLHF. The DNA of the CDR3 is TGTGCCAGCAGTGAACCAAGCGGCTCCCTTTATAATTCACCCCTCCACTTT.

The V gene is TRBV7-8, the J gene TRBJ2-1, with TRBD1 matching over 11 bases. Germline CDR1 and CDR2: SGHVS and FQNEAQ. The CDR3 is 16 residues long. Trimming at V came to 3 bases and at J to 0 bases, leaving 1 base not matched to a gene. CDR3 in amino acids: CASSLGTGGSYNEQFF. The CDR3 DNA reads TGTGCCAGCAGCTTGGGGACAGGGGGCTCCTACAATGAGCAGTTCTTC.

This clone was seen only a few times. This CDR3 is CASSRDSLTDTQYF. CDR3 bases: TGCGCCAGCAGCCGGGACAGCCTCACAGATACGCAGTATTTT. This chain uses TRBV10-1 with TRBJ2-3; 7 bases agree with TRBD1. The CDR3 is 14 amino acids. Trimming took 6 bases from V and 2 from J; bases not matched to a gene: 5. The germline V gene has CDR1 WNHNN and CDR2 SYGVQD (reference sequence).

The chain carries TRBV19 and TRBJ2-3; TRBD1 agrees at 9 bases. The CDR3 contains 16 residues. From germline, CDR1 is LNHDA and CDR2 SQIVND (reference sequence). The ends lost 5 bases at V and 4 bases at J; junction bases unmatched: 10. The CDR3 DNA follows: TGTGCCAGTAGTCCCCTGGACAGGGGTGGCGCAGATACGCAGTATTTT. Its protein is CASSPLDRGGADTQYF.

The chain recombines TRBV20-1 with TRBJ2-7; D remains unclear. The CDR3 is 12 amino acids. CDR1 is DFQATT and CDR2 is SNEGSKA in the germline V gene (reference sequence). Trimming cost V 3 bases and J 8 bases, with 14 bases left between them. CDR3 coding DNA: TGCAGTGCTAGTTCAGATCCCATCCAGCAGTACTTC. Protein: CSASSDPIQQYF.

J is TRBJ1-1 and V is TRBV6-5; D remains ambiguous. This CDR3 has 14 residues. CDR1 is MNHEY, CDR2 SVGAGI, per germline. Deletions cut 7 bases from V and 3 bases from J, with 15 bases between. This CDR3 reads CASTQEAPDTEAFF. The CDR3 DNA is TGTGCCAGCACCCAGGAAGCCCCGGACACTGAAGCTTTCTTT.

The chain links TRBV28 to TRBJ1-5; D gene unclear. Germline loops: CDR1 MDHEN, CDR2 SYDVKM. Between the trimmed V and J ends, which lost 1 base and 2 bases, there was a span of 9 bases. This CDR3 is built from 15 residues. CDR3 sequence (DNA): TGTGCCAGCAGTTTATTCCGGGTTGGCAATCAGCCCCAGCATTTT. It encodes CASSLFRVGNQPQHF.

The chain has TRBV14 and TRBJ2-3; 10 bases line up with TRBD2. Germline loops: CDR1 SGHDN, CDR2 FVKESK. With V trimmed by 4 bases and J by 5 bases, 6 bases remained unmatched. The CDR3 is made up of 15 amino acids. The CDR3 sequence is CASSRRTSGLDTQYF. CDR3 DNA sequence: TGTGCCAGCAGCCGCAGGACTAGCGGACTAGATACGCAGTATTTT.

This clone has just a few counts. The J gene is TRBJ2-7, the V gene TRBV5-6; D uncertain. The CDR3 is made up of 14 amino acids. V shed 0 bases and J shed 5 bases, with 12 bases lying between them. The germline V gene encodes CDR1 SGHDT and CDR2 YYEEEE. CDR3 sequence reads: CASSLVPNEDEQYF. Written as DNA, the CDR3 is TGTGCCAGCAGCTTGGTACCAAACGAGGACGAGCAGTACTTC.